Given below is one TCR beta chain in context. The data stem from a study of control samples from healthy donors and cancer patients. Clones were sequenced by immunoSEQ multiplex PCR, and TCRdb holds only the in-frame ones, with some missing. The sample shows about 140,000 clones, just under 95% of them seen only once. The sample was blood. This sequence originates from a man aged 30-40 years in good health.

The CDR3 DNA follows: TGTGCCAGCAGCCAAGTGGTAGGAATGAACACCGGGGAGCTGTTTTTT. It encodes CASSQVVGMNTGELFF. The chain couples TRBV3-1 (or the pseudogene TRBV3-2) to TRBJ2-2; D not resolved. The V gene's germline CDR1 is LGHDT and CDR2 YNNKEL (reference sequence). V lost 1 base to trimming and J lost 1 base, with 10 bases between them. This CDR3 is built from 16 residues.